This T cell receptor (beta chain) was sequenced for a study of radiation and T cells in renal cell carcinoma. Study outcomes and limitations: In blood, top tumor clones expanded by 2 weeks, shrinking by 4.

Described time point: blood 2 weeks post-SBRT. As to treatment: 15 Gy SBRT to primary tumor, nephrectomy 4 weeks later. A remark on this clone: Its antigen is still unknown.

Generated by immunoSEQ multiplex PCR, the TCRdb table keeps only in-frame clones and is missing some. The table has about 130,000 clones, about 88% seen once; the top ten hold almost 6%. Trimming took 4 bases from V and 2 from J; bases not matched to a gene: 6. Looked up from germline, CDR1 is SGHRS and CDR2 is YFSETQ. This CDR3 spans 15 amino acids. This TCR was recovered from a woman aged 70-85 years with renal cell carcinoma. The sequencing here drew on blood, taken from a patient whose treatment included radiotherapy and nephrectomy. This chain uses TRBV5-1 with TRBJ2-7; 10 bases are shared with TRBD1. CDR3 amino acids: CASSRAGQGTYEQYF. The CDR3 DNA sequence: TGCGCCAGCAGCAGAGCGGGACAGGGGACCTACGAGCAGTACTTC.